Shown below are 23 T cell receptor beta chains from a single sample sequenced in a study of immune characterization of retroperitoneal liposarcoma. TCRdb processed the PCR reads anew with MiXCR; each CDR3 protein has one entry. Of 9,500 to 14,000 distinct CDR3 sequences listed, over 45% are singletons. The sequenced material came from tumor tissue. These receptor sequences come from a female donor with retroperitoneal liposarcoma.

This clonotype was observed a handful of times. The chain has TRBV27 and TRBJ2-2; D is unclear. This CDR3 has 12 amino acids. Germline V gene data show CDR1 as MNHEY and CDR2 as SMNVEV (reference sequence). The germline V and J ends were trimmed by 5 bases and 5 bases, with 6 bases remaining between them. Here the CDR3 DNA reads TGTGCCAGCAGTATGGGGACCGGGGAGCTGTTTTTT. Its protein product is CASSMGTGELFF.

This clonotype appeared a few times. V usage is TRBV12-3 or TRBV12-4 and J usage is TRBJ2-4, with 7 bases fitting TRBD1. The DNA end favors TRBJ2-5, so the J call may be wrong. The CDR3 runs 16 residues. The CDR3 loop is CASSFRGGRGQETQYF. CDR3 sequence (DNA): TGTGCCAGCAGTTTTAGAGGAGGCAGGGGGCAAGAGACCCAGTACTTC.

J is TRBJ2-1 and V is TRBV12-5; a possible D gene is TRBD1 (6 bases). This CDR3 has 14 residues. In germline, CDR1 is LGHNT, CDR2 FRNRAP. Trimming left V 7 bases short and J 2 bases short, with 12 bases between. The CDR3 spells CASVPGQAYNEQFF. In nucleotides, the CDR3 is TGTGCTAGTGTTCCGGGACAAGCCTACAATGAGCAGTTCTTC.

The chain employs TRBV6-5 and TRBJ2-1; TRBD1 aligns across 7 bases. The CDR3 is 14 residues long. V was pared by 5 bases and J by 4 bases, with 5 bases of the junction left unmatched. Germline V gives CDR1 MNHEY, CDR2 SVGAGI. This CDR3 is CASSRDSRYNEQFF. The CDR3 nucleotides are TGTGCCAGCAGTCGGGACAGCAGATACAATGAGCAGTTCTTC.

This clonotype appeared a few times. The chain joins TRBV6-1 to TRBJ2-4; tentative D call: TRBD1 (5 bases). The J call is uncertain, as TRBJ2-5 better fits the DNA end. This CDR3 contains 12 residues. Germline loops: CDR1 MNHNS, CDR2 SASEGT. The CDR3 region has the DNA TGTGCCAGCAGACAGGACCAAGAGACCCAGTACTTC. Its protein product is CASRQDQETQYF.

In its sample, this clonotype was seen a few times. The CDR3 DNA sequence: TGTGCCAGCAGTCCCCGGGGACTAGCGGGGTTCCAAGAGACCCAGTACTTC. Encoded protein: CASSPRGLAGFQETQYF. V gene TRBV6-1 combines with J gene TRBJ2-5; 13 nucleotides align to TRBD2. V dropped 5 bases and J dropped 1; count of bases not matched to a gene: 7. CDR1 and CDR2 from the germline V gene are MNHNS and SASEGT. This CDR3 spans 17 amino acids.

The chain has TRBV6-6 and TRBJ2-7; no clear D. There are 15 residues in the CDR3. V lost 5 bases and J 0 bases, leaving 14 bases between the germline ends. Germline V CDR1 and CDR2: MNHNY, SVGAGI (reference sequence). CDR3 coding DNA: TGTGCCAGCAGTCCCCGGGTCGGATACTCCTACGAGCAGTACTTC. This encodes CASSPRVGYSYEQYF.

V gene TRBV6-5 combines with J gene TRBJ2-3; D is undetermined. The length of the CDR3 is 13 residues. Trimming pared 6 bases from V and 0 bases from J, leaving 7 bases between. Germline V lookup: CDR1 MNHEY, CDR2 SVGAGI. The CDR3 loop reads CASRLPSTDTQYF. Written as DNA, the CDR3 is TGTGCCAGCAGATTACCCAGCACAGATACGCAGTATTTT.

The genes are TRBV6-1 and TRBJ2-1, with D possibly being TRBD1 or TRBD2 (5 bases each). V lost 5 bases to trimming and J lost 4 bases, with 24 bases between them. Looked up from germline, CDR1 is MNHNS and CDR2 is SASEGT. The length of the CDR3 is 18 residues. This CDR3 is CASSQTIPPGPIYNEQFF. The CDR3 region has the DNA TGTGCCAGCAGTCAAACTATTCCTCCGGGACCCATATACAATGAGCAGTTCTTC.

The chain employs TRBV6-1 and TRBJ2-4; TRBD2 matches 12 bases. CDR1 is MNHNS, CDR2 SASEGT, per germline. Losses at the gene ends were 3 bases for V and 13 bases for J; bases not matched to a gene: 4. The CDR3 runs 13 residues. The CDR3 loop reads CASSDWTSGVQYF. In DNA, the CDR3 is TGTGCCAGCAGTGATTGGACTAGCGGGGTCCAGTACTTC.

V and J are TRBV11-3 and TRBJ1-3; D not certain. The ends were cut back, 5 bases at V and 0 bases at J, with 11 bases in the middle. The CDR3 loop spans 15 amino acids. The germline CDR1 and CDR2 sequences are SGHNT and YENEEA. The DNA of the CDR3 is TGTGCCAGCAGCCGCGGGGTAAACTCTGGAAACACCATATATTTT. It encodes CASSRGVNSGNTIYF.

V is TRBV12-3 or TRBV12-4 and J is TRBJ2-3; D may be TRBD1 (5 bases). This CDR3 contains 14 residues. The V and J ends lost 5 bases and 0 bases respectively, with 9 bases between them. CDR3 bases: TGTGCCAGCAGTACAAAGGGGAGCACAGATACGCAGTATTTT. Translated, it gives CASSTKGSTDTQYF.

This clonotype was counted a few times. Being one base from a much bigger clone, this may be a read error. The genes are TRBV6-6 and TRBJ2-1; possibly TRBD1 for D (5 bases). V lost 0 bases to trimming and J lost 10 bases, with 7 bases between them. Germline CDR1 and CDR2: MNHNY and SVGAGI (reference sequence). This CDR3 region has 12 residues. CDR3 sequence reads: CASSYSGAEQFF. CDR3 bases: TGTGCCAGCAGTTACTCAGGGGCCGAGCAGTTCTTC.

The V and J genes are TRBV7-2 and TRBJ2-4; 8 bases map to TRBD2. The germline gives CDR1 SGHTA, CDR2 FQGNSA. J was trimmed by 13 bases and V by 1 base; bases with no gene match: 12. CDR3 length equals 15 residues. Here the CDR3 reads CASSLEAGVVREQYF. As DNA, the CDR3 is TGTGCCAGCAGCTTAGAAGCGGGAGTCGTGAGGGAGCAGTACTTC.

J is TRBJ2-3 and V is TRBV6-1; D possibly corresponds to TRBD1 (6 bases). This CDR3 has 14 amino acids. The V end lost 0 bases, the J end lost 6 bases, and 10 bases lay between the germline ends. Germline V gene lookup returns CDR1 MNHNS and CDR2 SASEGT. This CDR3 reads CASSEAPRGDTQYF. CDR3 coding DNA: TGTGCCAGCAGTGAAGCGCCCAGGGGCGATACGCAGTATTTT.

The CDR3 DNA reads as TGTGCCAGCAGTCAAGGGACCGGGGAGCTGTTTTTT. It encodes CASSQGTGELFF. This chain uses TRBV6-1 with TRBJ2-2; D uncertain. There are 12 residues in the CDR3. Germline loops: CDR1 MNHNS, CDR2 SASEGT. V was cut by 5 bases and J by 5 bases, with 6 bases left in between.

The V and J genes are TRBV7-2 and TRBJ1-4; no clear D. V gave up 5 bases and J gave up 8 bases, with 12 bases separating them. Germline lookup yields CDR1 SGHTA and CDR2 FQGNSA. The length of the CDR3 is 13 residues. Written as DNA, the CDR3 is TGTGCCAGCAGCGCCAATAGGTGGGAAAAACTGTTTTTT. Encoded protein: CASSANRWEKLFF.

About this clonotype: This sequence may be a read error, since a much larger clone differs from it by one base. This chain joins TRBV27 and TRBJ2-5; 7 bases map to TRBD2. From germline, CDR1 is MNHEY and CDR2 SMNVEV (reference sequence). The J segment lost 11 bases and the V segment lost 1 base, leaving 16 bases of the junction unmatched. There are 16 residues in the CDR3. In DNA form, the CDR3 reads TGTGCCAGCAGTTTATTTGCGGGCGGGGGAGGTAATGAGCAGTACTTC. Protein product: CASSLFAGGGGNEQYF.

This clonotype has just a few counts. This chain connects TRBV7-2 to TRBJ2-4, with 11 positions matching TRBD2. The DNA matches TRBJ2-7 better at its end, which makes the J call doubtful. This CDR3 spans 15 amino acids. Germline CDR1 SGHTA, CDR2 FQGNSA. As DNA, the CDR3 is TGTGCCAGCAGTTCTCCGGGACTAGCGGTATACGAGCAGTACTTC. Amino acid sequence: CASSSPGLAVYEQYF.

This clonotype was seen more than once but under ten times. The V call is TRBV6-5, the J call TRBJ2-5; D is tentatively TRBD1 or TRBD2 (5 bases each). V was shortened by 2 bases and J by 11 bases, with 18 bases between the two germline ends. The CDR3 contains 14 residues. Germline loops: CDR1 MNHEY, CDR2 SVGAGI. This CDR3 reads CASSYRTGLSEQYF. In DNA, the CDR3 is TGTGCCAGCAGTTACCGGACGGGGCTCTCTGAGCAGTACTTC.

This clonotype came up a few times. The V and J genes are TRBV6-5 and TRBJ2-5, with 7 bases identical to TRBD1. The CDR3 has 14 residues. Germline V CDR1 and CDR2: MNHEY, SVGAGI. Unmatched junction bases numbered 7, after V lost 3 bases and J lost 6 bases. Here the CDR3 DNA reads TGTGCCAGCAGTTATTCCCGGACAGGAAAGACCCAGTACTTC. It encodes CASSYSRTGKTQYF.

This rearrangement joins TRBV6-1 to TRBJ2-5, with D tentatively TRBD1 (6 bases). CDR1 is MNHNS, CDR2 SASEGT, per germline. The CDR3 is 15 residues long. The V end was cut by 1 base, the J end by 5 bases, with 14 bases between. The DNA for the CDR3 is TGTGCCAGCAGTGAAGATAGCCAGGGGCGGGAGACCCAGTACTTC. This gives the protein CASSEDSQGRETQYF.

The chain recombines TRBV6-1 with TRBJ2-4, with unresolved D. The CDR3 contains 16 residues. Germline V gene lookup returns CDR1 MNHNS and CDR2 SASEGT. Trimming removed 2 bases at V and 9 bases at J, with 20 bases between. CDR3 in amino acids: CASSEPLVVLVAIQYF. Here the CDR3 DNA reads TGTGCCAGCAGTGAACCATTAGTAGTCCTAGTCGCCATTCAGTACTTC.